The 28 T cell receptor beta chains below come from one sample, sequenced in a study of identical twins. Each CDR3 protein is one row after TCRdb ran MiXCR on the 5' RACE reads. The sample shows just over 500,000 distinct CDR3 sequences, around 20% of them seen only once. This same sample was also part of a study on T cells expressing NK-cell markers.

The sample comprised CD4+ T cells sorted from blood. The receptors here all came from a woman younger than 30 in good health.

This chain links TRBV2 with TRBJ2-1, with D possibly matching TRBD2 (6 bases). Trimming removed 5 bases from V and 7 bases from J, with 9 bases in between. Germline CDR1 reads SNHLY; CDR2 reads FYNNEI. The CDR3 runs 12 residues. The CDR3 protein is CASSKLANEQFF. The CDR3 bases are TGTGCCAGCAGTAAACTAGCAAATGAGCAGTTCTTC.

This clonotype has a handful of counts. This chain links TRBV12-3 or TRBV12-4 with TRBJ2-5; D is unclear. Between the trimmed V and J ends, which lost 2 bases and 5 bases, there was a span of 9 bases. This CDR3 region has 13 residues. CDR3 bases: TGTGCCAGCAGTTTAATCGTCGGGGAGACCCAGTACTTC. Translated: CASSLIVGETQYF.

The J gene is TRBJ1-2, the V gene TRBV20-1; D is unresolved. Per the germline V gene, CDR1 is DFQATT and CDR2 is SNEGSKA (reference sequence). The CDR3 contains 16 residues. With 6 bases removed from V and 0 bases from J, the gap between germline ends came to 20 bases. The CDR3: CSASGGRSSSNYGYTF. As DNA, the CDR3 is TGCAGTGCGTCAGGCGGGAGATCCTCGTCTAACTATGGCTACACCTTC.

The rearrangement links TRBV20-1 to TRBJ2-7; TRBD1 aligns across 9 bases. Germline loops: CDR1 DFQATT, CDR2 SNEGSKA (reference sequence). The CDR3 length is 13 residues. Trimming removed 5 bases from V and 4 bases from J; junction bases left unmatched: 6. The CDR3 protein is CSAPGTGKYEQYF. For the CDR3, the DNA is TGCAGTGCTCCCGGGACAGGGAAATACGAGCAGTACTTC.

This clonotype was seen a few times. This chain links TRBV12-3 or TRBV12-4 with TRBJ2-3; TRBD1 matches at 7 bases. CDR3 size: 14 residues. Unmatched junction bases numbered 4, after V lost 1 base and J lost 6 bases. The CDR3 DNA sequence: TGTGCCAGCAGTTTAGGCAGGGGGTGGGATACGCAGTATTTT. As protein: CASSLGRGWDTQYF.

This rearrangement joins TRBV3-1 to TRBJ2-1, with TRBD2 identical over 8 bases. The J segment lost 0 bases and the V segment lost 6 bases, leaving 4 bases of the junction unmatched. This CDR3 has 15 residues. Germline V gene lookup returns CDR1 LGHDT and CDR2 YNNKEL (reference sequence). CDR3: CASSGSGSSYNEQFF. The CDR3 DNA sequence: TGTGCCAGCAGTGGCAGCGGGAGCTCCTACAATGAGCAGTTCTTC.

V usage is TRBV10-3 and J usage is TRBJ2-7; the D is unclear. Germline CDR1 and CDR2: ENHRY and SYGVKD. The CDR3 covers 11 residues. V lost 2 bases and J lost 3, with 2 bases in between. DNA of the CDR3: TGTGCCATCAGTGAGCTCTACGAGCAGTACTTC. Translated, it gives CAISELYEQYF.

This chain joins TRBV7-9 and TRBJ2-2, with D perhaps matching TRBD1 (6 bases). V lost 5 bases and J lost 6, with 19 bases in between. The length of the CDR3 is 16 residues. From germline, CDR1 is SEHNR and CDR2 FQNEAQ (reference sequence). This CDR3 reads CASSPRGASHAGELFF. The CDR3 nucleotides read TGTGCCAGCAGCCCCAGGGGAGCCAGTCACGCCGGGGAGCTGTTTTTT.

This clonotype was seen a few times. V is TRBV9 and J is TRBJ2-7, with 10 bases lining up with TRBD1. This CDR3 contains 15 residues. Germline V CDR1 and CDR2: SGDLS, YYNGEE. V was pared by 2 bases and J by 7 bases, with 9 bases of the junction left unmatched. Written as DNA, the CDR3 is TGTGCCAGCAGCGTCCGGGACAGGGGTACTCAAGAGCAGTACTTC. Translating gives CASSVRDRGTQEQYF.

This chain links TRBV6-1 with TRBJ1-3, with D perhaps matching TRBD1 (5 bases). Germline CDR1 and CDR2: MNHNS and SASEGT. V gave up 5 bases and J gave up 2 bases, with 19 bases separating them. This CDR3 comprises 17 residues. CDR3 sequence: CASSRTNLRVAGNTIYF. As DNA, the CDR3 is TGTGCCAGCAGTCGTACAAACCTCAGGGTGGCTGGAAACACCATATATTTT.

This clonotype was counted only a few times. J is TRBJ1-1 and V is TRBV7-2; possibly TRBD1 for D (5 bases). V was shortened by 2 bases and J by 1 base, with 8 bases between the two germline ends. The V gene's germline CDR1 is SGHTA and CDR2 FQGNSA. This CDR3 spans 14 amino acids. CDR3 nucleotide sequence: TGTGCCAGCAGCTTACAGGGATGGAACACTGAAGCTTTCTTT. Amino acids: CASSLQGWNTEAFF.

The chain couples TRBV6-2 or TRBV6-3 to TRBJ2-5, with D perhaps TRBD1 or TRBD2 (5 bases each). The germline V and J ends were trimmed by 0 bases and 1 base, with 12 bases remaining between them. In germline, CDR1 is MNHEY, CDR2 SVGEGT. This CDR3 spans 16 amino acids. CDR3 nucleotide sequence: TGTGCCAGCAGTTACTCGATCGCCGGGGCCCAAGAGACCCAGTACTTC. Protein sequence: CASSYSIAGAQETQYF.

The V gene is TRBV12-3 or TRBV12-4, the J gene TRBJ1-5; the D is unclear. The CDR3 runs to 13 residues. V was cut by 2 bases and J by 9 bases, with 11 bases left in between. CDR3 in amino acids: CASSLLGQSPQHF. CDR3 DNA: TGTGCCAGCAGTTTATTAGGTCAATCGCCCCAGCATTTT.

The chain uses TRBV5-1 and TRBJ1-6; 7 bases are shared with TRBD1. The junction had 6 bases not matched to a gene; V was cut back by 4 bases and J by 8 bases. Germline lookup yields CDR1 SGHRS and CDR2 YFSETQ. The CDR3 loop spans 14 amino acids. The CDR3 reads CASSEGQSYSPLHF. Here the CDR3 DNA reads TGCGCCAGCAGCGAGGGACAGAGTTATTCACCCCTCCACTTT.

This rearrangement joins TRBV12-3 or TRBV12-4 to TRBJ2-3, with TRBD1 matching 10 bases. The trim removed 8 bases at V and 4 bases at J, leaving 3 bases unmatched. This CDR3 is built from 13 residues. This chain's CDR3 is CASAGTGADTQYF. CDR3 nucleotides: TGTGCCAGCGCCGGGACAGGGGCAGATACGCAGTATTTT.

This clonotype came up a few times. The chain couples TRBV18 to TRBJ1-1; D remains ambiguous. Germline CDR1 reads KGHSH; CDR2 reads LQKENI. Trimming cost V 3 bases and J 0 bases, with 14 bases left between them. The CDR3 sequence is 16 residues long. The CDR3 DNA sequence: TGTGCCAGCTCACCCCTCACCGCAGGTATGAACACTGAAGCTTTCTTT. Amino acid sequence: CASSPLTAGMNTEAFF.

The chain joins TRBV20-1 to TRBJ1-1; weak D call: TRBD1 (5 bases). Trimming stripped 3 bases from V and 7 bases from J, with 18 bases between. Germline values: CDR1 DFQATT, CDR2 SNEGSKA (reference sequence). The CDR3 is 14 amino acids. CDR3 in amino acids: CSASLAGPKGEAFF. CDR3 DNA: TGCAGTGCTAGTCTCGCAGGGCCGAAGGGTGAAGCTTTCTTT.

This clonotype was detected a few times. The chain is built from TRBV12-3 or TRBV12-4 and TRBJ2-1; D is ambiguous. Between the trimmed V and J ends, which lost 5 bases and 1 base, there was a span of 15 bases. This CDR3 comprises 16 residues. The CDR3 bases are TGTGCCAGCAGTGCGGTACCCGTTCATTCCTACAATGAGCAGTTCTTC. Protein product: CASSAVPVHSYNEQFF.

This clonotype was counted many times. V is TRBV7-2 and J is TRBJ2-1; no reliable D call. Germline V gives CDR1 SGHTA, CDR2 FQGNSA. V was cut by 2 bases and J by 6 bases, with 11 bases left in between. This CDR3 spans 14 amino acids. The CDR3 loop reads CASSLHSGPNEQFF. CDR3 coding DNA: TGTGCCAGCAGCTTACATTCGGGCCCCAATGAGCAGTTCTTC.

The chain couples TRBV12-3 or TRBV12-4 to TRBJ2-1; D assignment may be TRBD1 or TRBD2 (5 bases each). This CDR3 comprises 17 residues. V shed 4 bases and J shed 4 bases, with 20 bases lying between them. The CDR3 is CASSWGTSRARYNEQFF. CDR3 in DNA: TGTGCCAGCAGTTGGGGGACGAGCAGGGCACGATACAATGAGCAGTTCTTC.

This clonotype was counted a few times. The CDR3 DNA follows: TGCAGTGCTAGGAAGTTCGCGAACACCGGGGAGCTGTTTTTT. As protein: CSARKFANTGELFF. The rearrangement links TRBV20-1 to TRBJ2-2; unclear D gene. The CDR3 has 14 amino acids. Trimming cost V 3 bases and J 0 bases, with 8 bases left between them. From germline, CDR1 is DFQATT and CDR2 SNEGSKA (reference sequence).

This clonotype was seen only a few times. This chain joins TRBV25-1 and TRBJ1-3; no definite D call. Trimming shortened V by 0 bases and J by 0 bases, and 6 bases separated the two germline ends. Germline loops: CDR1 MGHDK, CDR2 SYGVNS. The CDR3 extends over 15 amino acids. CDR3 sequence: CASSEYGVSGNTIYF. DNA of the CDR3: TGTGCCAGCAGTGAATATGGGGTCTCTGGAAACACCATATATTTT.

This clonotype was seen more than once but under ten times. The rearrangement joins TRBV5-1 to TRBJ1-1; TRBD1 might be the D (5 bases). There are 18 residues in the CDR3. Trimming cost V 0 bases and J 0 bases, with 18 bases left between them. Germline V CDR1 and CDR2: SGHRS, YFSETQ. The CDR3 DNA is TGCGCCAGCAGCTTGGGGGCGGGGGGACCGGGCCTGAACACTGAAGCTTTCTTT. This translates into CASSLGAGGPGLNTEAFF.

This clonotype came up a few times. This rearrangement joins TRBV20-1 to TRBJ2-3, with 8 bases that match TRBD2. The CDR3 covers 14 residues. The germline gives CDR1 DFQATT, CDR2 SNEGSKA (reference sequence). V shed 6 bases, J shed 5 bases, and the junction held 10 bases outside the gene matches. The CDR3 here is CSAPTSGRGDTQYF. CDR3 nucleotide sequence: TGCAGTGCACCTACTAGCGGACGCGGAGATACGCAGTATTTT.

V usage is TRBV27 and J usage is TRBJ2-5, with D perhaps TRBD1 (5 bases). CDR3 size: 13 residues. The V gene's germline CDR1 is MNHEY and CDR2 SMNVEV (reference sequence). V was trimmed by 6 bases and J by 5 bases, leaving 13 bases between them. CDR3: CASRSRVEETQYF. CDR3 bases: TGTGCCAGCAGGTCCAGGGTAGAGGAGACCCAGTACTTC.

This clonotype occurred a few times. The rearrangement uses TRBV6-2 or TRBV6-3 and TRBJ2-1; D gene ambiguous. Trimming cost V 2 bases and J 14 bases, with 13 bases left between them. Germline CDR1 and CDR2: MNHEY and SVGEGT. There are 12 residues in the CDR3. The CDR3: CASSYPSAIEFF. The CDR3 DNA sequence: TGTGCCAGCAGTTACCCGAGCGCGATTGAGTTCTTC.

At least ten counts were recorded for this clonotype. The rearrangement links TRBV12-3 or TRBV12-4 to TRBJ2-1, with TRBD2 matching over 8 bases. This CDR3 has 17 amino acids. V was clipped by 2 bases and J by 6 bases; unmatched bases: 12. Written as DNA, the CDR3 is TGTGCCAGCAGTTTACGGAGAGCGGGAGAGTTTCCCAATGAGCAGTTCTTC. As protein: CASSLRRAGEFPNEQFF.

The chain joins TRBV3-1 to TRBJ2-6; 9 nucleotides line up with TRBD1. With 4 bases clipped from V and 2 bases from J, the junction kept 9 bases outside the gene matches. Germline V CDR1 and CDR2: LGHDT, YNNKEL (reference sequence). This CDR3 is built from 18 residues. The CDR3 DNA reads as TGTGCCAGCAGCCGAACGGGACAGGGTGTCCCTGGGGCCAACGTCCTGACTTTC. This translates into CASSRTGQGVPGANVLTF.